This TCR beta chain was observed in a study of shared clonotypes between healthy human individuals. Overall study: Each donor's CD4 naive and CD4 memory cells filled three plates apiece, CD8 naive two, and CD8 memory one. Study-level results: Naive subsets generally exceeded memory subsets in estimated richness.

Notes on this clone: Its antigen is undetermined.

The CDR3 has 13 amino acids. Germline assignment: CDR1 SGHNT and CDR2 YYREEE (reference sequence). V lost 5 bases, J lost 8 bases, and 16 bases lay in between. Donors comprised healthy HIV-negative adults lacking recent acute infections or vaccinations. For every subset, genomic DNA was evenly distributed across several immunoSEQ plates. Assay: immunoSEQ multiplex PCR; the TCRdb copy retains only in-frame clones and omits some. The sample has roughly 500,000 clones, roughly 95% seen once. Sequenced input: naive CD4+ T cells sorted from blood. This sample's subset: CD45RA+ positively selected. This receptor was taken from a woman aged 25 to 39 in good health. This chain uses TRBV5-4 with TRBJ1-2; a possible D gene is TRBD1 (6 bases). The CDR3 DNA reads TGTGCCAGCAGTCAACGGGGGGCATGGGGCTACACCTTC. Protein: CASSQRGAWGYTF.